This T cell receptor beta chain derives from a study of blood T cell repertoires in COVID-19. Study-level background: PBMCs, B-cell-depleted T cells, or T cells were the source of the cDNA or gDNA that made up the material.

Germline V gene sequence: CDR1 SGHNT, CDR2 YENEEA. Trimming stripped 0 bases from V and 2 bases from J, with 14 bases between. The CDR3 contains 16 residues. This clone turned up a few times. Recovered Cohort 3 donors showed two negative PCRs, clearance, or symptom resolution. Sequenced by immunoSEQ multiplex PCR; TCRdb stores in-frame clones only, minus some. The table lists 120,000 to 150,000 clones, around 81% of them singletons. Sequenced sample: PBMCs or T cells enriched from blood (not recorded which). The rearrangement uses TRBV11-3 and TRBJ2-7; D is unclear. The clonotype was recovered from a woman in her thirties or forties who had recovered from COVID-19. The DNA of the CDR3 is TGTGCCAGCAGCTTAGATCATCTAGGTCCTACCTACGAGCAGTACTTC. It specifies CASSLDHLGPTYEQYF.